This T cell receptor beta chain derives from a study of cytomegalovirus exposure and HLA in healthy donors. PCR primers comprised 60 Vbeta and 13 Jbeta primers. Only in-frame clones appear in the TCRdb table, and some are missing; sequencing was by immunoSEQ multiplex PCR. The sample shows more than 95,000 clones, and about 3% sits with its ten largest clones. Germline CDR1 WSHSY, CDR2 SAAADI. The ends were cut back, 1 base at V and 2 bases at J, with 5 bases in the middle. The CDR3 is made up of 14 amino acids. The source of this sequence is a man in his forties or fifties in good health and CMV-seronegative. The sequenced sample consisted of PBMCs. The chain links TRBV10-2 to TRBJ2-2; no definite D call. Here the CDR3 reads CASSEFRNTGELFF. DNA of the CDR3: TGCGCCAGCAGTGAGTTTCGTAACACCGGGGAGCTGTTTTTT.